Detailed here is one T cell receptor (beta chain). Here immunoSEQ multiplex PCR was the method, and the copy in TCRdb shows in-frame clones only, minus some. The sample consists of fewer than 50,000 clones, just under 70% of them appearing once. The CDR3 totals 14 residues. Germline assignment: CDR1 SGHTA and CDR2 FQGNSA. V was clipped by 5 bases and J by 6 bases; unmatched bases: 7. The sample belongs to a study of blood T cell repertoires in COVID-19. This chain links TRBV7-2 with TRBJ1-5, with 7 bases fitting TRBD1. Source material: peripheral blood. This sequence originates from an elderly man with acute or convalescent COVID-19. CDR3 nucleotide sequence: TGTGCCAGCAGCCGGGACAGAGAAAGTCAGCCCCAGCATTTT. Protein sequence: CASSRDRESQPQHF.